The clone carrying this T cell receptor (beta chain) was seen at least ten times. What it binds is unknown. TCRdb re-derived calls from the PCR reads in MiXCR, one entry per CDR3 protein. The sample includes hundreds of thousands of distinct CDR3 sequences, less than 30% seen only once; the top ten take 0.78%. These data originate in a study of molecular identifiers for immune sequencing clone quantification. At the level of the study: Replicate RNA from about 19,000 or 110,000 naive CD8 T cells formed five aliquots; four were sequenced. Study-level points and caveats: Sizes of highly expanded clones could be underestimated through identical TCRs sharing a barcode. It was shown that clones above 20 RNA copies held over 98% of effector molecules, but under 1% in naive cells.

The material sequenced was naive CD8+ T cells from blood, with Jurkat cell RNA spiked in. Regarding subset: FACS-sorted CD8+CD4-CCR7+CD45RA+ naive T cells. The TCR sequence derives from a human donor in good health. Some libraries in this study had Jurkat cell RNA spiked in.

CDR3 DNA sequence: TGCGCCAGCAGCCAAGAAGGTGGATCGGTAACGAGCTCCTACGAGCAGTACTTC. It translates to CASSQEGGSVTSSYEQYF. V usage is TRBV4-3 and J usage is TRBJ2-7; D is unclear. Trimming removed 0 bases at V and 0 bases at J, with 18 bases between. Germline V gene data show CDR1 as LGHNA and CDR2 as YSLEER. The CDR3 contains 18 residues.